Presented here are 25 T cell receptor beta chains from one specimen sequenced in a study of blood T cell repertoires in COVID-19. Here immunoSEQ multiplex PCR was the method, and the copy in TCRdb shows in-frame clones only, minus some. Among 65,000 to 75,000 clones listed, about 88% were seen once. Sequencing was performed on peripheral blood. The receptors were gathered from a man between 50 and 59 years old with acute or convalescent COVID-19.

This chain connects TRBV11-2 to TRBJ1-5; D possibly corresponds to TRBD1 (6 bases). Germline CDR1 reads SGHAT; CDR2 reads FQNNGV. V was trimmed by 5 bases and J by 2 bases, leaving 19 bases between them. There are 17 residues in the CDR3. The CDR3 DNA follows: TGTGCCAGCAGCCCACAGAACAGGGTTCGGCGCAATCAGCCCCAGCATTTT. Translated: CASSPQNRVRRNQPQHF. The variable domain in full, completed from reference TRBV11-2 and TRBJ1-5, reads EAGVAQSPRYKIIEKRQSVAFWCNPISGHATLYWYQQILGQGPKLLIQFQNNGVVDDSQLPKDRFSAERLKGVDSTLKIQPAKLEDSAVYLCASSPQNRVRRNQPQHFGDGTRLSIL.

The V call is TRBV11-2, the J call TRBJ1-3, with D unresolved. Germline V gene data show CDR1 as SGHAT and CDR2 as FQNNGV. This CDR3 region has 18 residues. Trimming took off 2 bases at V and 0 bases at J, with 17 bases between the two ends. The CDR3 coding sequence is TGTGCCAGCAGCTTACTCCGGGAGATTTTTCACTCTGGAAACACCATATATTTT. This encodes CASSLLREIFHSGNTIYF. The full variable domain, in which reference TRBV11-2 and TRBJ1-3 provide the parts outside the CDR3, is EAGVAQSPRYKIIEKRQSVAFWCNPISGHATLYWYQQILGQGPKLLIQFQNNGVVDDSQLPKDRFSAERLKGVDSTLKIQPAKLEDSAVYLCASSLLREIFHSGNTIYFGEGSWLTVV.

The CDR3 DNA sequence: TGTGCCAGCAGTTACCTGCCAGGTGGGAGGACTTACGAGCAGTACTTC. Its translation is CASSYLPGGRTYEQYF. The J gene is TRBJ2-7, the V gene TRBV6-2 or TRBV6-3; D perhaps matches TRBD2 (6 bases). This CDR3 comprises 16 residues. Trimming took off 2 bases at V and 4 bases at J, with 18 bases between the two ends. Germline V lookup: CDR1 MNHEY, CDR2 SVGEGT.

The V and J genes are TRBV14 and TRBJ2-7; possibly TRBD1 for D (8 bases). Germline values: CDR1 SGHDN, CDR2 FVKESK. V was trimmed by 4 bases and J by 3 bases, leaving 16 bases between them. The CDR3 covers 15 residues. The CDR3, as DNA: TGTGCCAGCAGCCGAGGACAGGGAGGGTACTACGAGCAGTACTTC. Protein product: CASSRGQGGYYEQYF.

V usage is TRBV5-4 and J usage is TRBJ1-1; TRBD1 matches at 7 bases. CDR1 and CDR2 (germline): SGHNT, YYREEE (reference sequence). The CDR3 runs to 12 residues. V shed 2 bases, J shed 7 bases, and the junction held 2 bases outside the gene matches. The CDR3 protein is CASSFWDSEAFF. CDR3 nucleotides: TGTGCCAGCAGCTTCTGGGACAGTGAAGCTTTCTTT.

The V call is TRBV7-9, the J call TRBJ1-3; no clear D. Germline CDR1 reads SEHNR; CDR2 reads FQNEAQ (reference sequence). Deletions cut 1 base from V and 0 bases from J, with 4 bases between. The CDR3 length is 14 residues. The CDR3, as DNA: TGTGCCAGCAGCTTAGAGAGCTCTGGAAACACCATATATTTT. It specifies CASSLESSGNTIYF.

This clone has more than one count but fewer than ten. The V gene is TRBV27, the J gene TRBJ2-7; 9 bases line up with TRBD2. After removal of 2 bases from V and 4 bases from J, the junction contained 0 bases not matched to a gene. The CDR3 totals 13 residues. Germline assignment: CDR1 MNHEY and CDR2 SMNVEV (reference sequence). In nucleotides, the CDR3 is TGTGCCAGCAGTTTAGGACTAGCGTACGAGCAGTACTTC. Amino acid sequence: CASSLGLAYEQYF.

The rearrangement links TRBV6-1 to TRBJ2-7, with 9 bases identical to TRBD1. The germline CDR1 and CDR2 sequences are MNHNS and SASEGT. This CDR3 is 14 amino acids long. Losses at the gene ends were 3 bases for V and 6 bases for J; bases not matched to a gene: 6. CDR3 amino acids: CASSEGQGTAEQYF. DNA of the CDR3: TGTGCCAGCAGTGAGGGACAGGGCACCGCCGAGCAGTACTTC.

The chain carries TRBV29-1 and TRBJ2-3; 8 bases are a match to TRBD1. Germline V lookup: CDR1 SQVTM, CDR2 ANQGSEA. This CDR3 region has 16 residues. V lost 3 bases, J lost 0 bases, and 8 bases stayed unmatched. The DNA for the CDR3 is TGCAGCGTTGATCGACAGGGGCCGTCTAGCACAGATACGCAGTATTTT. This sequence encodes CSVDRQGPSSTDTQYF.

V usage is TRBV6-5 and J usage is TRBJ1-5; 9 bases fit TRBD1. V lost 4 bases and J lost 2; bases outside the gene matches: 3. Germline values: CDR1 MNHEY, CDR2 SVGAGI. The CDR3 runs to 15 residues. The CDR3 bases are TGTGCCAGCAGTTCACAGGGGGCTGGCAATCAGCCCCAGCATTTT. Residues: CASSSQGAGNQPQHF.

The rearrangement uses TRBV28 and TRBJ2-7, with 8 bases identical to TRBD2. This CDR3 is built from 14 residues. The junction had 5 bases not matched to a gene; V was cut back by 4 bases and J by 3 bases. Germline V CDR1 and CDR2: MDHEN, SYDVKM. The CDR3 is CASSSGTRGYEQYV. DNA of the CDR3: TGTGCCAGCAGTTCCGGGACTAGAGGCTACGAGCAGTACGTC.

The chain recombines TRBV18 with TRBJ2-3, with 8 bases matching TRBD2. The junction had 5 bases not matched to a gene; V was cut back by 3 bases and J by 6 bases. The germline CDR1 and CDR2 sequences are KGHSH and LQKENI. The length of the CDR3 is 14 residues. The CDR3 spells CASSPSGRGDTQYF. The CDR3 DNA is TGTGCCAGCTCACCTTCCGGGAGGGGGGATACGCAGTATTTT.

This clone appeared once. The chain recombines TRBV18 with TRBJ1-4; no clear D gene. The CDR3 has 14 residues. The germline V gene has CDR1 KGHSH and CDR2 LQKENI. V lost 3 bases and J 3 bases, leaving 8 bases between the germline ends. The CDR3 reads CASSPPRPNEKLFF. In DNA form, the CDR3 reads TGTGCCAGCTCACCCCCCAGGCCTAATGAAAAACTGTTTTTT.

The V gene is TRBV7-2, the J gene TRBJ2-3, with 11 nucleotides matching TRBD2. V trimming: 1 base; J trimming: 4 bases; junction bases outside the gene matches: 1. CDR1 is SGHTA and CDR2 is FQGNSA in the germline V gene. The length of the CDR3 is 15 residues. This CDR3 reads CASSLVGLAADTQYF. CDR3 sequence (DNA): TGTGCCAGCAGCTTAGTGGGACTAGCGGCAGATACGCAGTATTTT.

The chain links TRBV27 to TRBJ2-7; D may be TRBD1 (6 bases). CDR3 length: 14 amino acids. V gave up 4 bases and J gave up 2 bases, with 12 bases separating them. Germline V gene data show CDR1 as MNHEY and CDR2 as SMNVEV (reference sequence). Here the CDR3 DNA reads TGTGCCAGCAGTTCGCCGGACAGCCCCTACGAGCAGTACTTC. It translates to CASSSPDSPYEQYF.

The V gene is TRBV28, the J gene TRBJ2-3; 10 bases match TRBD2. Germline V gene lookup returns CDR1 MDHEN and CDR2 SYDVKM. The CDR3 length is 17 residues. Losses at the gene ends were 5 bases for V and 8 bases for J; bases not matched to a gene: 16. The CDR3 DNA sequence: TGTGCCAGCAGTAAGAGCGGGAGGGCCTTGGGATCGGCTACGCAGTATTTT. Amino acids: CASSKSGRALGSATQYF.

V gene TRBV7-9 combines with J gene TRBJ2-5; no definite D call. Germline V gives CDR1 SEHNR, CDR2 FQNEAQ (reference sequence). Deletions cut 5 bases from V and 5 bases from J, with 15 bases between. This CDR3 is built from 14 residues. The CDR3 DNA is TGTGCCAGCAGCATACCCTTCCCCGGGGAGACCCAGTACTTC. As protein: CASSIPFPGETQYF. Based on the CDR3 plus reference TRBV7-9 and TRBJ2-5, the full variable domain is DTGVSQNPRHKITKRGQNVTFRCDPISEHNRLYWYRQTLGQGPEFLTYFQNEAQLEKSRLLSDRFSAERPKGSFSTLEIQRTEQGDSAMYLCASSIPFPGETQYFGPGTRLLVL.

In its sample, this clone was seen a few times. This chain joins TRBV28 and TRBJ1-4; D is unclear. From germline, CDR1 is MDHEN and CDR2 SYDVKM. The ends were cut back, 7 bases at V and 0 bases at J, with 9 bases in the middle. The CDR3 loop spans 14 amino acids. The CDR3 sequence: CASTSEATNEKLFF. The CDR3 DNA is TGTGCCAGCACGTCAGAAGCAACTAATGAAAAACTGTTTTTT.

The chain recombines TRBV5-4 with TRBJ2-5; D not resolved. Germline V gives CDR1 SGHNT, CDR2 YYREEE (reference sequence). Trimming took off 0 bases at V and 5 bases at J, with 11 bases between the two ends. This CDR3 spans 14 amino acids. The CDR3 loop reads CASSLGNSRETQYF. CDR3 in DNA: TGTGCCAGCAGCTTGGGGAACTCGAGGGAGACCCAGTACTTC.

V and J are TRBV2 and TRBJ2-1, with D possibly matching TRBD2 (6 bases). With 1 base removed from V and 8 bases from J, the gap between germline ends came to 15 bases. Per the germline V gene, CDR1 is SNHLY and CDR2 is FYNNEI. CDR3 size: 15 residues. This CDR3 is CASSEDLAFMDEQFF. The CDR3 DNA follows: TGTGCCAGCAGTGAAGATCTAGCGTTCATGGATGAGCAGTTCTTC. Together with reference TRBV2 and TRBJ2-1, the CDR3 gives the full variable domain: EPEVTQTPSHQVTQMGQEVILRCVPISNHLYFYWYRQILGQKVEFLVSFYNNEISEKSEIFDDQFSVERPDGSNFTLKIRSTKLEDSAMYFCASSEDLAFMDEQFFGPGTRLTVL.

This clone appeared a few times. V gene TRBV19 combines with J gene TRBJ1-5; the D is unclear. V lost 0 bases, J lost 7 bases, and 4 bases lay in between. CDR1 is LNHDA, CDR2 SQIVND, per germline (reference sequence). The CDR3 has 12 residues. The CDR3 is CASSIDEQPQHF. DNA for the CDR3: TGTGCCAGTAGTATAGACGAGCAGCCCCAGCATTTT.

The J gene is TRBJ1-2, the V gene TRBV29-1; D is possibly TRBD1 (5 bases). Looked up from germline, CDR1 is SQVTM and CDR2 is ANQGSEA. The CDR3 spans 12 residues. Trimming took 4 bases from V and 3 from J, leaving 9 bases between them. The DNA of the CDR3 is TGCAGCGTTGTGGGGGGGGACTATGGCTACACCTTC. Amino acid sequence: CSVVGGDYGYTF.

The CDR3 DNA is TGTGCCAGTAGTCCCGGACTAGCGGGCCCCACAGATACGCAGTATTTT. Protein product: CASSPGLAGPTDTQYF. This chain joins TRBV19 and TRBJ2-3, with TRBD2 matching over 11 bases. The CDR3 covers 16 residues. Germline-derived CDR1 and CDR2 are LNHDA and SQIVND (reference sequence). Trimming removed 5 bases from V and 2 bases from J; junction bases left unmatched: 6.

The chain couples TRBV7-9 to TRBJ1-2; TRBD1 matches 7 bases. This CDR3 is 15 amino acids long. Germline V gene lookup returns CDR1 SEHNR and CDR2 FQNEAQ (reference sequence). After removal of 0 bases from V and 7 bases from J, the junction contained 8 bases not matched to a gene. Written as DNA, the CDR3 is TGTGCCAGCAGCTTAGCCGTCAGGGGGGCTCGTGGCTACACCTTC. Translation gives CASSLAVRGARGYTF.

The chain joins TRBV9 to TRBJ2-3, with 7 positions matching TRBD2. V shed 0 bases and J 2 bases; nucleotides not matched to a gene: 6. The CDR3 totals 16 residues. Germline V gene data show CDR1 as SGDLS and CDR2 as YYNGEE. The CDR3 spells CASSVAPGGLTDTQYF. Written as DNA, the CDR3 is TGTGCCAGCAGCGTAGCTCCGGGAGGACTCACAGATACGCAGTATTTT.